The 3 T cell receptor beta chains reported below all come from one sample, sequenced in a study of T cell responses to AZD1222 COVID-19 vaccine. Repertoires were generated with immunoSEQ multiplex PCR, while TCRdb's copy carries only in-frame clones and drops some. This table holds roughly 130,000 clones, 91% found once. This specimen consisted of peripheral blood, obtained 28 days after the second dose of the MenACWY control vaccine. The source of these receptors is an adult who received the MenACWY meningococcal vaccine as a control.

The chain joins TRBV14 to TRBJ2-7; no reliable D call. The V end lost 5 bases, the J end lost 2 bases, and 10 bases lay between the germline ends. Germline CDR1 is SGHDN and CDR2 is FVKESK. The CDR3 length is 13 residues. As DNA, the CDR3 is TGTGCCAGCAGCGGCGCCGTACCCTACGAGCAGTACTTC. This gives the protein CASSGAVPYEQYF.

The gene calls are TRBV9 and TRBJ2-1; D perhaps matches TRBD2 (5 bases). The CDR3 contains 15 residues. V was cut by 0 bases and J by 8 bases, with 15 bases left in between. The germline V gene has CDR1 SGDLS and CDR2 YYNGEE. Here the CDR3 DNA reads TGTGCCAGCAGCGTAGGTTTTAAATTGGAGGATGAGCAGTTCTTC. Encoded protein: CASSVGFKLEDEQFF.

The V gene is TRBV28, the J gene TRBJ1-6, with a weak D call TRBD1 (5 bases). The V end was cut by 4 bases, the J end by 12 bases, with 16 bases between. The CDR3 totals 14 residues. Germline-derived CDR1 and CDR2 are MDHEN and SYDVKM. The CDR3 nucleotides are TGTGCCAGCAGTTCCCCTTCATTGGGGGTACCCCTCCACTTT. It specifies CASSSPSLGVPLHF.